These 6 T cell receptor beta chains share one sample of origin, sequenced in a study of cytomegalovirus exposure and HLA in healthy donors. The primer mix had 60 Vbeta and 13 Jbeta primers. Method: immunoSEQ multiplex PCR; TCRdb's copy keeps in-frame clones and lacks some. The profile covers 150,000 to 200,000 clones, with approximately 80% appearing a single time and around 0.46% taken by the ten largest. Sequencing input: PBMCs. These receptors came from a woman in her forties or fifties in good health and CMV-seronegative.

The V gene is TRBV4-1, the J gene TRBJ1-3; D unresolved. Per the germline V gene, CDR1 is MGHRA and CDR2 is YSYEKL. The CDR3 sequence is 16 residues long. Trimming shortened V by 5 bases and J by 4 bases, and 18 bases separated the two germline ends. CDR3 nucleotide sequence: TGCGCCAGCAGCGCAGAATACGGTAGAGGGGGAAACACCATATATTTT. Translating gives CASSAEYGRGGNTIYF.

V is TRBV9 and J is TRBJ2-5, with D maybe TRBD1 (6 bases). Trimming stripped 4 bases from V and 5 bases from J, with 21 bases between. The CDR3 spans 16 residues. From germline, CDR1 is SGDLS and CDR2 YYNGEE. CDR3 sequence reads: CASSKQGTSPLETQYF. The CDR3 nucleotides are TGTGCCAGCAGCAAACAGGGAACGAGCCCCCTGGAGACCCAGTACTTC.

This chain links TRBV5-1 with TRBJ2-5; 11 nucleotides line up with TRBD2. CDR3 length: 16 residues. Germline lookup yields CDR1 SGHRS and CDR2 YFSETQ. After removal of 4 bases from V and 5 bases from J, the junction contained 10 bases not matched to a gene. The CDR3 region is CASSQTLAGGRETQYF. The CDR3 region has the DNA TGCGCCAGCAGCCAAACCCTAGCGGGAGGAAGGGAGACCCAGTACTTC. Looking up the rest from reference TRBV5-1 and TRBJ2-5 gives the full variable domain: KAGVTQTPRYLIKTRGQQVTLSCSPISGHRSVSWYQQTPGQGLQFLFEYFSETQRNKGNFPGRFSGRQFSNSRSEMNVSTLELGDSALYLCASSQTLAGGRETQYFGPGTRLLVL.

This chain's CDR3 is CASRSGTGYILGEKLFF. For the CDR3, the DNA is TGTGCCAGCAGGTCCGGGACAGGGTATATCCTCGGTGAAAAACTGTTTTTT. The chain is built from TRBV27 and TRBJ1-4, with 9 bases aligning to TRBD1. Per germline, CDR1 MNHEY and CDR2 SMNVEV (reference sequence). This CDR3 has 17 residues. Trimming took 6 bases from V and 7 from J; bases not matched to a gene: 15.

V and J are TRBV11-3 and TRBJ1-2; possibly TRBD1 for D (5 bases). V lost 1 base and J 2 bases, leaving 8 bases between the germline ends. Looked up from germline, CDR1 is SGHNT and CDR2 is YENEEA. The CDR3 loop spans 14 amino acids. The CDR3, as DNA: TGTGCCAGCAGCTTAGGCCCAGGGAACTATGGCTACACCTTC. Amino acids: CASSLGPGNYGYTF.

The J gene is TRBJ2-2, the V gene TRBV5-1; D is uncertain. The CDR3 consists of 13 residues. Germline CDR1 SGHRS, CDR2 YFSETQ. Trimming took off 5 bases at V and 1 base at J, with 6 bases between the two ends. The CDR3 loop reads CASSYGNTGELFF. Here the CDR3 DNA reads TGCGCCAGCAGTTACGGGAACACCGGGGAGCTGTTTTTT.